The rows below give T cell receptor beta chains drawn from one sample of a study of control samples from healthy donors and cancer patients. Profiling relied on immunoSEQ multiplex PCR, and the TCRdb table lists in-frame clones only, not all of them. The table lists around 51,000 clones, almost 90% of them singletons, with 40% in the top ten. Sequencing input: PBMCs. Receptors were obtained from a man aged 45 to 65 with head and neck cancer. Both conserved end residues are part of each CDR3. D genes are given only for firm matches. Part of the rows lack a size; the others show once, few, many or a class for expanded clones.

TGTGCCAGCTCAACCATGAACACTGAAGCTTTCTTT,CASSTMNTEAFF,-,TRBJ1-1,TRBV18,-
TGCGCCAGCAGCCAGTCGGCTCGGGCGGCAAACACCATATATTTT,CASSQSARAANTIYF,-,TRBJ1-3,TRBV4-3,-
TGCGCCAGCAGTGAGTCGAAAGAGGGAGGCGGCTACACCTTC,CASSESKEGGGYTF,-,TRBJ1-2,TRBV10-2,-
TGTGCCAGCAGTGACTACCCAGGCGATGAGCAGTTCTTC,CASSDYPGDEQFF,few,TRBJ2-1,TRBV6-4,-
TGTGCCAGCAGTCGTCCTATTAGCAATCAGCCCCAGCATTTT,CASSRPISNQPQHF,-,TRBJ1-5,TRBV28,-
TGTGCCAGCAGCTCTGCCACAAACGCTATCGACTACACCTTC,CASSSATNAIDYTF,-,TRBJ1-2,TRBV7-9,-
TGTGCCAGCAGGGGCGACAGGACCAGGCAGCCCCAGCATTTT,CASRGDRTRQPQHF,-,TRBJ1-5,TRBV6-5,-
TGTGCCAGCAGCTTAGCTGGGGGGGGGCAAAGGGGCAATCAGCCCCAGCATTTT,CASSLAGGGQRGNQPQHF,-,TRBJ1-5,TRBV7-2,-
TGCGCCAGCAGCTGGACCGGGACTAGCGGGAGGGGCACAGATACGCAGTATTTT,CASSWTGTSGRGTDTQYF,-,TRBJ2-3,TRBV5-1,TRBD2
TGTGCCAGCAGCTCATTCGGAAGCCAGGAAAAACTGTTTTTT,CASSSFGSQEKLFF,-,TRBJ1-4,TRBV7-2,-
TGTGCCAGCAGGCGAGAGAGCGGGGATGTTCAGCCCCAGCATTTT,CASRRESGDVQPQHF,-,TRBJ1-5,TRBV28,-
TGTGCCAGCAGTTACGTACCGGGACAGCTCTATTACGAGCAGTACTTC,CASSYVPGQLYYEQYF,-,TRBJ2-7,TRBV6-2/TRBV6-3,TRBD1
TGTGCCAGCAGCCGAGACGGCACCTACGAGCAGTACTTC,CASSRDGTYEQYF,-,TRBJ2-7,TRBV6-5,-
TGTGCCAGCAGCCCCCGGACAGGGAGAAGGGATGGGATGAGGAATCAGCCCCAGCATTTT,CASSPRTGRRDGMRNQPQHF,-,TRBJ1-5,TRBV11-3,TRBD1
TGCGCCAGCAGCCAAAGGAGCATAGGGGGAATAGCCAAAAACATTCAGTACTTC,CASSQRSIGGIAKNIQYF,-,TRBJ2-4,TRBV4-3,-
TGTGCCAGCAGCCAACGCAGTGTAGCCAAAAACATTCAGTACTTC,CASSQRSVAKNIQYF,-,TRBJ2-4,TRBV3-1/TRBV3-2,-
TGTGCCAGCAGCGCGTCGGTGCGCTCCTACAATGAGCAGTTCTTC,CASSASVRSYNEQFF,-,TRBJ2-1,TRBV7-9,-
TGTGCCACCGGTGGCGGGAGCTCCTACAATGAGCAGTTCTTC,CATGGGSSYNEQFF,-,TRBJ2-1,TRBV24-1,TRBD2
TGCAGCGCCGCTGGGACAGCGAACACTGAAGCTTTCTTT,CSAAGTANTEAFF,-,TRBJ1-1,TRBV29-1,TRBD1
TGCGCCAGCAGCCAACGACTGGGGCGGGAGACCCAGTACTTC,CASSQRLGRETQYF,-,TRBJ2-5,TRBV4-1,-
TGTGCCAGCAGCCAAAAGGGGGGGAGGACTAGCCAAGAGACCCAGTACTTC,CASSQKGGRTSQETQYF,-,TRBJ2-5,TRBV3-1/TRBV3-2,-
TGCGCCAGCAGCTTGCGTACAGGGGGCTACGAGCAGTACTTC,CASSLRTGGYEQYF,-,TRBJ2-7,TRBV5-1,TRBD1
TGCGCCAGCAGCCAAGCCCCGGGACAGGGGGTCTACGAGCAGTACTTC,CASSQAPGQGVYEQYF,-,TRBJ2-7,TRBV4-1,TRBD1
TGCGCCAGCAGTGAGGGGGGGTCCACTGAAGCTTTCTTT,CASSEGGSTEAFF,-,TRBJ1-1,TRBV10-1,-
TGTGCCAGCAGTTTCGAGGGTCCCGCAGATACGCAGTATTTT,CASSFEGPADTQYF,-,TRBJ2-3,TRBV27,-
TGCGCCAGCAGATTTGGACAGGGGTTAAGCTCACCCCTCCACTTT,CASRFGQGLSSPLHF,-,TRBJ1-6,TRBV5-1,TRBD1
TGTGCCAGCAGCTTAGGGCAGAGAATACGGAATTCACCCCTCCACTTT,CASSLGQRIRNSPLHF,-,TRBJ1-6,TRBV7-2,-
TGTGCCAGCAGTAGGGACATATCAAACTATGGCTACACCTTC,CASSRDISNYGYTF,-,TRBJ1-2,TRBV6-4,-
TGTGCCAGCTCACCTTTGGCAGAAGAGACCCAGTACTTC,CASSPLAEETQYF,-,TRBJ2-5,TRBV18,-
TGTGCCTGGAGTGTTGGGATTGACTATGGCTACACCTTC,CAWSVGIDYGYTF,-,TRBJ1-2,TRBV30,-
TGTGCCAGCAGCCCGCCTGGGAGCCCAGATACGCAGTATTTT,CASSPPGSPDTQYF,-,TRBJ2-3,TRBV11-2,-
TGTGCCAGCAGCCCCCGACGACTAGCGGTCAGCTCCTACAATGAGCAGTTCTTC,CASSPRRLAVSSYNEQFF,-,TRBJ2-1,TRBV7-8,TRBD2
TGTGCCTGGACGCGGGACGTCCTAAACTATGGCTACACCTTC,CAWTRDVLNYGYTF,-,TRBJ1-2,TRBV30,-
TGTGCCAGCAAGGGGGGGCTCGGCTATGGCTACACCTTC,CASKGGLGYGYTF,-,TRBJ1-2,TRBV2,-
TGCGCCAGCAGGGACAGGGGCGATGAGCAGTTCTTC,CASRDRGDEQFF,-,TRBJ2-1,TRBV5-1,TRBD1
TGTGCCAGCAGGGGACAGGGGGCACTTAACACAGATACGCAGTATTTT,CASRGQGALNTDTQYF,-,TRBJ2-3,TRBV7-9,TRBD1
TGTGCCAGCAGCCAAAACGGGGGGTATTCACCCCTCCACTTT,CASSQNGGYSPLHF,-,TRBJ1-6,TRBV7-3,-
TGTGCCAGCAGCGTTTCGGGGAACACTGAAGCTTTCTTT,CASSVSGNTEAFF,-,TRBJ1-1,TRBV9,-
TGTGCCAGCAGTCGAACCGGGACAAGCTCCTACGAGCAGTACTTC,CASSRTGTSSYEQYF,-,TRBJ2-7,TRBV6-6,-
TGTGCCAGCAGCGACCGAAGGAGGGATAATCAGCCCCAGCATTTT,CASSDRRRDNQPQHF,few,TRBJ1-5,TRBV11-2,-
TGTGCCAGCAGCCAGGGTCTCCCAGGGGGCCATTCACCCCTCCACTTT,CASSQGLPGGHSPLHF,-,TRBJ1-6,TRBV14,TRBD1
TGCGCCAGCAGCTTGGGCGGTACCTACGAGCAGTACTTC,CASSLGGTYEQYF,-,TRBJ2-7,TRBV5-1,-
TGTGCCATCAGTGAGTCGACCGGGCCCCCGACCCGCCACTATGGCTACACCTTC,CAISESTGPPTRHYGYTF,-,TRBJ1-2,TRBV10-3,-
TGTGCCAGCAGCCCAGGGGAAGGGTATAGCAATCAGCCCCAGCATTTT,CASSPGEGYSNQPQHF,-,TRBJ1-5,TRBV5-5,-
TGTGCCTGGAGAAAGGGGGGCTACACCTTC,CAWRKGGYTF,-,TRBJ1-2,TRBV30,-
TGTGCCAGCAGCCACTACCGGGATAAGAATAGCAATCAGCCCCAGCATTTT,CASSHYRDKNSNQPQHF,-,TRBJ1-5,TRBV3-1/TRBV3-2,-
TGTGCCAGCAGCTTGAGATCCCAAGGGTCCTACGAGCAGTACTTC,CASSLRSQGSYEQYF,-,TRBJ2-7,TRBV5-5,-
TGTGCCAGCAGTTCGGGGGGCACTGAAGCTTTCTTT,CASSSGGTEAFF,-,TRBJ1-1,TRBV28,-